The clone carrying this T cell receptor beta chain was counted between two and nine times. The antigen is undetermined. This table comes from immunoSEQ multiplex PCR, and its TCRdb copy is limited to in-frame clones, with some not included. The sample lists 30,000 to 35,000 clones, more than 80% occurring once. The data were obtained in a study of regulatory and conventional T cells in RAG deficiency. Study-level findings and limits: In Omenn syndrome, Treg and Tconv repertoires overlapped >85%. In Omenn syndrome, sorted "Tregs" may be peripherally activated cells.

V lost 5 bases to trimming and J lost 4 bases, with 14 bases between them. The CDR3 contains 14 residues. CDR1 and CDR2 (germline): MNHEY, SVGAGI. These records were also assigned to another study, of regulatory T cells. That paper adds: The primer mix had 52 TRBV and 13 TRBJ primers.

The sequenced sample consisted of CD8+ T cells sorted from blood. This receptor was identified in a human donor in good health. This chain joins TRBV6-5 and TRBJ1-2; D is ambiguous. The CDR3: CASSERWVVYGYTF. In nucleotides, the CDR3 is TGTGCCAGCAGTGAACGCTGGGTTGTCTATGGCTACACCTTC.